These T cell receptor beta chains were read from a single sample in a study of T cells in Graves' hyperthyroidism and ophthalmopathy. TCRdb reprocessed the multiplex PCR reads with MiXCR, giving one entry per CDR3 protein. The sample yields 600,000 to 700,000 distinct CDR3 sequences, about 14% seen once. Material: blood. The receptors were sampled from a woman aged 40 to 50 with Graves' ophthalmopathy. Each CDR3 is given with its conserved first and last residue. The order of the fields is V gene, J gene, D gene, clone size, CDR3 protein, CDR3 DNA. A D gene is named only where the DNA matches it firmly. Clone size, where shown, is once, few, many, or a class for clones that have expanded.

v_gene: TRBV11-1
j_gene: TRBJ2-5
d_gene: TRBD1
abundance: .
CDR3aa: CASSSGQFIQETQYF
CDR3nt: TGTGCCAGCAGCTCGGGACAGTTCATCCAAGAGACCCAGTACTTC

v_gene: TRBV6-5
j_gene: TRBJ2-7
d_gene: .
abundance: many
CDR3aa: CASSLTPLGGYEQYF
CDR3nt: TGTGCCAGCAGTTTGACCCCCCTCGGTGGGTACGAGCAGTACTTC

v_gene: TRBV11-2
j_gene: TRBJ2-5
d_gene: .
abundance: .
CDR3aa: CASTGLAGEETQYF
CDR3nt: TGTGCCAGCACCGGCCTAGCAGGGGAAGAGACCCAGTACTTC

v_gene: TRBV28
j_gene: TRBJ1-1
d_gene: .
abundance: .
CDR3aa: CASTSKGGFFEAFF
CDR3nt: TGTGCCAGCACCTCCAAAGGGGGTTTCTTTGAAGCTTTCTTT

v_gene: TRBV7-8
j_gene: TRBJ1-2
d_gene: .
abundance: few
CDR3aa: CASSLEAQFHYGYTF
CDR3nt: TGTGCCAGCAGCTTAGAGGCACAGTTCCACTATGGCTACACCTTC

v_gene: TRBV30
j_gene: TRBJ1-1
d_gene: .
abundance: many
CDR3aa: CAWGFHTEAFF
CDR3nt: TGTGCCTGGGGGTTCCACACTGAAGCTTTCTTT

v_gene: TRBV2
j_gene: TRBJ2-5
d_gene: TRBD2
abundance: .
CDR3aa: CASSEREVTSATQYF
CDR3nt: TGTGCCAGCAGTGAACGAGAGGTTACTAGCGCCACCCAGTACTTC

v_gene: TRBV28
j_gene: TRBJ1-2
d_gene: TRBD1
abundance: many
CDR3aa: CASTKQGARYGYTF
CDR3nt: TGTGCCAGCACCAAACAGGGGGCGCGGTATGGCTACACCTTC

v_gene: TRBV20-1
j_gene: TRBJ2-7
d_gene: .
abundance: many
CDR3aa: CSARANRDYEQYF
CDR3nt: TGCAGTGCTAGAGCGAACAGGGACTACGAGCAGTACTTC

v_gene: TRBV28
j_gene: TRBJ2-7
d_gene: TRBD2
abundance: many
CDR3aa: CASSSPGLAVYEQYF
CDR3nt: TGTGCCAGCAGTTCCCCCGGACTAGCGGTCTACGAGCAGTACTTC

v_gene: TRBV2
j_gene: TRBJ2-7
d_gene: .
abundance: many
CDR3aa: CASTFVGYEQYF
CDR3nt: TGTGCCAGCACGTTCGTGGGCTACGAGCAGTACTTC

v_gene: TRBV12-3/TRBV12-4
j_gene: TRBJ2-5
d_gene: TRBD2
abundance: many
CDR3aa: CASSLWSGRAGETQYF
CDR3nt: TGTGCCAGCAGTTTATGGAGCGGGAGGGCCGGAGAGACCCAGTACTTC

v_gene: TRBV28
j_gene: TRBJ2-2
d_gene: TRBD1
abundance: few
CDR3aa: CAAYGTGNTGELFF
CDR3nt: TGTGCCGCCTACGGGACAGGGAACACCGGGGAGCTGTTTTTT

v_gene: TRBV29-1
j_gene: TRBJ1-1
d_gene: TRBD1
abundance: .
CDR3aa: CSVRTGQNTEAFF
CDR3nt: TGCAGCGTGCGGACAGGTCAGAACACTGAAGCTTTCTTT

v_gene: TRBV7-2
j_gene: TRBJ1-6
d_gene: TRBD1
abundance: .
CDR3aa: CASSFKGQGYSPLHF
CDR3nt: TGTGCCAGCAGCTTCAAGGGACAGGGGTATTCACCCCTCCACTTT

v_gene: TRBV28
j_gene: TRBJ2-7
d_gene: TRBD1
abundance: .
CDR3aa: CASSSTGMAYEQYF
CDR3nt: TGTGCCAGCAGTTCGACAGGGATGGCCTACGAGCAGTACTTC